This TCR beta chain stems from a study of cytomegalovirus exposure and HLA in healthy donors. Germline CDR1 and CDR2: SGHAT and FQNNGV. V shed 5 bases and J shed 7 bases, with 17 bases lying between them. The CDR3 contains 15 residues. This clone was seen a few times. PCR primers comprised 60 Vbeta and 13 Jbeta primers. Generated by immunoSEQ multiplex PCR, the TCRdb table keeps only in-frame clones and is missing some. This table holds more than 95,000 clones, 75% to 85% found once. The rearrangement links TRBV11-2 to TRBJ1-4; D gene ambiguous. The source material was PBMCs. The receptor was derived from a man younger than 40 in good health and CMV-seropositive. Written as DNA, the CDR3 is TGTGCCAGCAGCCACGGGTTCTACCGTGCTGAAAAACTGTTTTTT. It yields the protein CASSHGFYRAEKLFF.